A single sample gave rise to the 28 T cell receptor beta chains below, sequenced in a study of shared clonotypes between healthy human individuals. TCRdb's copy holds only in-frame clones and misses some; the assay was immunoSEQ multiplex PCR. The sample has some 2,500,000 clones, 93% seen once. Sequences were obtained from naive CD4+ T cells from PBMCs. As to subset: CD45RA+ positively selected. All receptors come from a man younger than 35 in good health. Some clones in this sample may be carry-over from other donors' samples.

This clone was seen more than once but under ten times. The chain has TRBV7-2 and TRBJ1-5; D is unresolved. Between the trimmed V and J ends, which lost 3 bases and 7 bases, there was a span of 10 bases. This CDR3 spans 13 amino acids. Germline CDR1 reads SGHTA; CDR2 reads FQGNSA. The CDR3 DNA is TGTGCCAGCAGCTTGGAGTGGGAGCAGCCCCAGCATTTT. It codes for CASSLEWEQPQHF.

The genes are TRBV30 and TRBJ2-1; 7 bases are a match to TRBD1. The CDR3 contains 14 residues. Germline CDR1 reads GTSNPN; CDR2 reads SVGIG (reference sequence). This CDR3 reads CAIQGWNRDNEQFF. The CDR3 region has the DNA TGTGCTATACAGGGGTGGAATAGGGACAATGAGCAGTTCTTC.

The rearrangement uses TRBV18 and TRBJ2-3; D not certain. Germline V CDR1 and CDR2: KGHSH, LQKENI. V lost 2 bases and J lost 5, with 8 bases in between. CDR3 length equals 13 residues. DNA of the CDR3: TGTGCCAGCTCACCAGCTATACAAGATACGCAGTATTTT. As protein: CASSPAIQDTQYF. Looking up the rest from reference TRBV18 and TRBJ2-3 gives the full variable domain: NAGVMQNPRHLVRRRGQEARLRCSPMKGHSHVYWYRQLPEEGLKFMVYLQKENIIDESGMPKERFSAEFPKEGPSILRIQQVVRGDSAAYFCASSPAIQDTQYFGPGTRLTVL.

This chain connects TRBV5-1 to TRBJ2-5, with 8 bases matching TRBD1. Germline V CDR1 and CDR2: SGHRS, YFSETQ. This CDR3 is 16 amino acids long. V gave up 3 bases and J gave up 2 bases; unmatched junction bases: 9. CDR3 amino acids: CASSSTGQGGQETQYF. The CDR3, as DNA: TGCGCCAGCAGCTCGACTGGACAGGGTGGGCAAGAGACCCAGTACTTC. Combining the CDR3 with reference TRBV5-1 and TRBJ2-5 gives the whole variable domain KAGVTQTPRYLIKTRGQQVTLSCSPISGHRSVSWYQQTPGQGLQFLFEYFSETQRNKGNFPGRFSGRQFSNSRSEMNVSTLELGDSALYLCASSSTGQGGQETQYFGPGTRLLVL.

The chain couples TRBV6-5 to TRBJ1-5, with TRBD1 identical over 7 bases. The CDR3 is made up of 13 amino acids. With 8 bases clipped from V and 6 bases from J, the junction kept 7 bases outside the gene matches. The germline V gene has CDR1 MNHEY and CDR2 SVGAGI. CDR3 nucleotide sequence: TGTGCCAGCGGAAGACAGGGCCCTCAGCCCCAGCATTTT. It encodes CASGRQGPQPQHF.

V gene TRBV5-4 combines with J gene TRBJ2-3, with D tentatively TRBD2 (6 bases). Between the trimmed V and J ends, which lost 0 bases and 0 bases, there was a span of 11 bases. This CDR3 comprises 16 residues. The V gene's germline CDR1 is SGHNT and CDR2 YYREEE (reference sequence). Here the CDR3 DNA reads TGTGCCAGCAGCTTGGTTCCGCGGGGAAGCACAGATACGCAGTATTTT. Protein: CASSLVPRGSTDTQYF.

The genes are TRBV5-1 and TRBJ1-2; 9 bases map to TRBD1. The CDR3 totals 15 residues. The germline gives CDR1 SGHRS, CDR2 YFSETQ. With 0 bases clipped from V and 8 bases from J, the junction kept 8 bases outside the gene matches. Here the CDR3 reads CASSLDRTGVWGYTF. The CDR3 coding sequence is TGCGCCAGCAGCTTGGATCGGACAGGGGTTTGGGGCTACACCTTC.

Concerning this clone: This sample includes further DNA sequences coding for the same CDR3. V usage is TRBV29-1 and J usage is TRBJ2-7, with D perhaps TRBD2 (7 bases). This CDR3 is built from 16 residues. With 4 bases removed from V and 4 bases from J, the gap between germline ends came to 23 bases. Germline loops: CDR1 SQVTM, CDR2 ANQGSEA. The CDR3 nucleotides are TGCAGCGTTGGGGGTGGCGGGGGCGAATATGATTACGAGCAGTACTTC. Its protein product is CSVGGGGGEYDYEQYF.

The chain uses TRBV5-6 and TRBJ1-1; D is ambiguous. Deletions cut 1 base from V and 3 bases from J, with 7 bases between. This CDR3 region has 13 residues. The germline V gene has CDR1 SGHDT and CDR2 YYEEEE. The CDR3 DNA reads TGTGCCAGCAGCTTGCCAGGTCACACTGAAGCTTTCTTT. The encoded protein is CASSLPGHTEAFF.

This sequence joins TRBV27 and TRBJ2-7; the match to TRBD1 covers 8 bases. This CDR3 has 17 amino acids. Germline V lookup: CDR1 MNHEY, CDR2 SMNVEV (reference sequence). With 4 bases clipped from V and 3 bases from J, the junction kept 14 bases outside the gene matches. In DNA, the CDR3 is TGTGCCAGCAGTTATAGCAGGGGGCCTCAGCTGGGCTACGAGCAGTACTTC. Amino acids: CASSYSRGPQLGYEQYF.

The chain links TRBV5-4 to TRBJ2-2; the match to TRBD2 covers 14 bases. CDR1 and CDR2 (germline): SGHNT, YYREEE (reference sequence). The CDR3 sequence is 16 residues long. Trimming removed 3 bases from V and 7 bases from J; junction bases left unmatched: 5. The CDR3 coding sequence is TGTGCCAGCAGCTCCCGGACTAGCGGGAGGATCGGGGAGCTGTTTTTT. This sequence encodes CASSSRTSGRIGELFF.

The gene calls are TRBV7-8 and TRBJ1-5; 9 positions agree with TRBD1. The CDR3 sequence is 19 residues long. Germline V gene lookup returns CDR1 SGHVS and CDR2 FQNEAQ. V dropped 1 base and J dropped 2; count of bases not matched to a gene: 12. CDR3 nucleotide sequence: TGTGCCAGCAGCTTAGGGTCCGGGACAGGGTCAGGGGGCAATCAGCCCCAGCATTTT. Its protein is CASSLGSGTGSGGNQPQHF. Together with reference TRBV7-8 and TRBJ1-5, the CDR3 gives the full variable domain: GAGVSQSPRYKVAKRGQDVALRCDPISGHVSLFWYQQALGQGPEFLTYFQNEAQLDKSGLPSDRFFAERPEGSVSTLKIQRTQQEDSAVYLCASSLGSGTGSGGNQPQHFGDGTRLSIL.

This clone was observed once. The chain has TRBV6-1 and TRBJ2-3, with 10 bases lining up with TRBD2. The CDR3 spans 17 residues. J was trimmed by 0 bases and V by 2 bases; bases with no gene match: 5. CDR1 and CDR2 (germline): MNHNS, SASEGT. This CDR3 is CASSESLTSGSTDTQYF. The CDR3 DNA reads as TGTGCCAGCAGTGAATCCCTGACTAGCGGGAGCACAGATACGCAGTATTTT.

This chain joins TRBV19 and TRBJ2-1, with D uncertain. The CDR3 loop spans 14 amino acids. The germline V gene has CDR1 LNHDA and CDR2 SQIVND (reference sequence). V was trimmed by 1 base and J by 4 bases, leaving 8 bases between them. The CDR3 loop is CASSIVTSYNEQFF. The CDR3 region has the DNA TGTGCCAGTAGTATAGTTACTTCATACAATGAGCAGTTCTTC.

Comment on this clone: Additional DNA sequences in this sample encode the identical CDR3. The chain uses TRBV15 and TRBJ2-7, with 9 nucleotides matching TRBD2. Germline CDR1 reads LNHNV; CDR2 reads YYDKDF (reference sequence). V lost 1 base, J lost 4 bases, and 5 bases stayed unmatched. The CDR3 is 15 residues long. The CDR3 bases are TGTGCCACCAGCAGAGTTCTAGCGGGAACTTACGAGCAGTACTTC. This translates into CATSRVLAGTYEQYF.

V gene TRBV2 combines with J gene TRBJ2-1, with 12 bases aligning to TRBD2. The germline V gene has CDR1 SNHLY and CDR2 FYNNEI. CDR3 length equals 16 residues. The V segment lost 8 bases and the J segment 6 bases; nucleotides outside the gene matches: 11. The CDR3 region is CASLLEGLAGSNEQFF. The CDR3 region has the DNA TGTGCCAGCCTCCTTGAGGGACTAGCGGGTTCCAATGAGCAGTTCTTC.

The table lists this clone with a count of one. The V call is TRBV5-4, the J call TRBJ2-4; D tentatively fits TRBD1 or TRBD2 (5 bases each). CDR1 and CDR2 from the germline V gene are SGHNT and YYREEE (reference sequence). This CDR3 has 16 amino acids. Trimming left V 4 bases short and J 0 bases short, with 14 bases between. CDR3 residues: CASSPGGHLAKNIQYF. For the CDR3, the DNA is TGTGCCAGCAGCCCCGGAGGACACCTAGCCAAAAACATTCAGTACTTC.

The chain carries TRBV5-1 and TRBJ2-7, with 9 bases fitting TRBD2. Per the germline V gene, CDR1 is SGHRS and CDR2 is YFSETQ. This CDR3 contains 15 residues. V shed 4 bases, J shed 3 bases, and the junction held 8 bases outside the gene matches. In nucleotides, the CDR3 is TGCGCCAGCAGCCTACCAGCGGGAGGTAACTACGAGCAGTACTTC. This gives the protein CASSLPAGGNYEQYF.

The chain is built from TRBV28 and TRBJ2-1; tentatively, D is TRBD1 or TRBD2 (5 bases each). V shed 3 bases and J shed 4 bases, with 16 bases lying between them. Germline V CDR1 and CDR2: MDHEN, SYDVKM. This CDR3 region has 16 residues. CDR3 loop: CASSLWGRSKYNEQFF. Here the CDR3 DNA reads TGTGCCAGCAGTTTGTGGGGGAGATCCAAGTACAATGAGCAGTTCTTC.

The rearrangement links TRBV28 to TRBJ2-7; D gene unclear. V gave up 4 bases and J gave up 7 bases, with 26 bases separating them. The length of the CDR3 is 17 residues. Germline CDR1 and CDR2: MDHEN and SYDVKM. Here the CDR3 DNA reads TGTGCCAGCAGTTCCACCACCTACAGAGGATCCTTACGGGAGCAGTACTTC. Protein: CASSSTTYRGSLREQYF.

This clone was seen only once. The CDR3 DNA follows: TGTGCCAGTAGTATAGGGGTTGGGAAGGAGCAGTACTTC. Translation: CASSIGVGKEQYF. The chain links TRBV19 to TRBJ2-7; D gene unclear. V dropped 1 base and J dropped 7 bases, with 11 bases sitting between them. The CDR3 is 13 residues long. Germline loops: CDR1 LNHDA, CDR2 SQIVND (reference sequence). The whole variable domain, filled in from reference TRBV19 and TRBJ2-7, reads DGGITQSPKYLFRKEGQNVTLSCEQNLNHDAMYWYRQDPGQGLRLIYYSQIVNDFQKGDIAEGYSVSREKKESFPLTVTSAQKNPTAFYLCASSIGVGKEQYFGPGTRLTVT.

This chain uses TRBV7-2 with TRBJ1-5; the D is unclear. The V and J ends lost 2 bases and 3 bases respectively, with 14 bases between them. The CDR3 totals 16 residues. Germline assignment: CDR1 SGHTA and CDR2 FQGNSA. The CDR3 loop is CASSLQFGLVNQPQHF. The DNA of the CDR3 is TGTGCCAGCAGCTTACAGTTTGGTCTAGTCAATCAGCCCCAGCATTTT.

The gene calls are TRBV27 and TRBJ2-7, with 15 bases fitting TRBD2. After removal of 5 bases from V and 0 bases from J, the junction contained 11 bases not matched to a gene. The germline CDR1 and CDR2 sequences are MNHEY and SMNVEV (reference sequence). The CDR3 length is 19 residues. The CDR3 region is CASSILIGTSGRSSYEQYF. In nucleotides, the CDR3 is TGTGCCAGCAGTATCCTGATAGGGACTAGCGGGAGGAGCTCCTACGAGCAGTACTTC.

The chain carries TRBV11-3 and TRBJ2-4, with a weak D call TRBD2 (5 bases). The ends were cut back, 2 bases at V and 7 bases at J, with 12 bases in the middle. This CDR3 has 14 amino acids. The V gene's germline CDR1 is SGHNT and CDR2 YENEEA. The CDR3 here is CASSLWDGGNIQYF. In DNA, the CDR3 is TGTGCCAGCAGCTTATGGGATGGAGGCAACATTCAGTACTTC. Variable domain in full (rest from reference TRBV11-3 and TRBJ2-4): EAGVVQSPRYKIIEKKQPVAFWCNPISGHNTLYWYLQNLGQGPELLIRYENEEAVDDSQLPKDRFSAERLKGVDSTLKIQPAELGDSAVYLCASSLWDGGNIQYFGAGTRLSVL.

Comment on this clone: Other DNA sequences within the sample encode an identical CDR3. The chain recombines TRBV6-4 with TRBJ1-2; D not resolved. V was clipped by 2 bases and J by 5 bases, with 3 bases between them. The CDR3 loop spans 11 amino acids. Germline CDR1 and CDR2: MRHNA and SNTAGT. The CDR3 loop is CASSDRYGYTF. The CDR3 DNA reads TGTGCCAGCAGTGACAGATATGGCTACACCTTC.

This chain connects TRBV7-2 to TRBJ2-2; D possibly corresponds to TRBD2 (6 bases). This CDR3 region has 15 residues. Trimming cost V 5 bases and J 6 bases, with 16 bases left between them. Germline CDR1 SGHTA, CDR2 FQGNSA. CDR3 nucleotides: TGTGCCAGCAGCGACCTTCGGGAGCTTTCCGGGGAGCTGTTTTTT. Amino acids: CASSDLRELSGELFF.

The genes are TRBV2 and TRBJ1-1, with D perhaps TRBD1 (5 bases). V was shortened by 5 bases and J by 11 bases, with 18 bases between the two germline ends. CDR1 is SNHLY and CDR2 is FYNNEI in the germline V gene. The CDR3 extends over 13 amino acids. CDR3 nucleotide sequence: TGTGCCAGCAGTCAGGGCCCGTTGGTTAGCGCTTTCTTT. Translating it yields CASSQGPLVSAFF.

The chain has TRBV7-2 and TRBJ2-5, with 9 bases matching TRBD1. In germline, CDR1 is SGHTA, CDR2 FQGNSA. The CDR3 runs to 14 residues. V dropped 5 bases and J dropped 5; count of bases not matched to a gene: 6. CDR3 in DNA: TGTGCCAGCAGCCCCGGGACAGGGAAGGAGACCCAGTACTTC. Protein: CASSPGTGKETQYF.